Below are 25 T cell receptor beta chains sequenced from a single sample in a study of blood T cell repertoires in COVID-19. Here immunoSEQ multiplex PCR was the method, and the copy in TCRdb shows in-frame clones only, minus some. This table has approximately 260,000 clones, 90% to 95% appearing once. Input material: PBMCs or T cells enriched from blood (not recorded which). Receptors originate from a woman under 30 who had recovered from COVID-19.

As for this clone: The limits of the CDR3 on the DNA are not certain, so only TCRdb's listed CDR3 is given. V gene TRBV6-1 combines with J gene TRBJ2-1; the DNA was not used to check the table's D call, TRBD1. Germline V lookup: CDR1 MNHNS, CDR2 SASEGT. The CDR3 is 12 amino acids in total, end residues counted. This CDR3 reads CASSEVARGTFF.

The CDR3 loop reads CASTKIGQNTEAFF. The CDR3 DNA reads as TGTGCCAGCACTAAGATCGGTCAGAACACTGAAGCTTTCTTT. The chain combines TRBV27 with TRBJ1-1; D unclear. V lost 7 bases to trimming and J lost 1 base, with 13 bases between them. The CDR3 has 14 amino acids. The V gene's germline CDR1 is MNHEY and CDR2 SMNVEV (reference sequence).

The chain recombines TRBV6-5 with TRBJ2-7; perhaps TRBD1 as D (6 bases). The ends were cut back, 6 bases at V and 3 bases at J, with 12 bases in the middle. The CDR3 covers 13 residues. Germline V gene sequence: CDR1 MNHEY, CDR2 SVGAGI. CDR3 residues: CASRDGQSYEQYF. Here the CDR3 DNA reads TGTGCCAGCAGAGACGGACAGAGCTACGAGCAGTACTTC.

This rearrangement joins TRBV18 to TRBJ1-3; D gene unclear. This CDR3 has 13 residues. Germline V gives CDR1 KGHSH, CDR2 LQKENI. V was pared by 0 bases and J by 4 bases, with 4 bases between. CDR3 in amino acids: CASSPPAGNTIYF. The CDR3 DNA reads TGTGCCAGCTCACCACCGGCCGGAAACACCATATATTTT.

V and J are TRBV9 and TRBJ1-5; D may be TRBD1 (5 bases). Germline CDR1 and CDR2: SGDLS and YYNGEE. Trimming took 0 bases from V and 9 from J, leaving 28 bases between them. The CDR3 extends over 19 amino acids. The CDR3 region is CASSVAGGRASAQEGPQHF. CDR3 nucleotides: TGTGCCAGCAGCGTAGCTGGGGGGAGGGCTTCCGCTCAAGAGGGGCCCCAGCATTTT.

CDR3 in DNA: TGTGCCAGCAGCTCCTCCCAGGGAAAGTCACCCGCCTACGAGCAGTACTTC. Translated: CASSSSQGKSPAYEQYF. The J gene is TRBJ2-7, the V gene TRBV7-9, with D maybe TRBD1 (5 bases). There are 17 residues in the CDR3. The V gene lost 4 bases and the J gene lost 2 bases, with 21 bases spanning the gap. Germline CDR1 SEHNR, CDR2 FQNEAQ (reference sequence). Full variable domain (outside the CDR3, taken from reference TRBV7-9 and TRBJ2-7): DTGVSQNPRHKITKRGQNVTFRCDPISEHNRLYWYRQTLGQGPEFLTYFQNEAQLEKSRLLSDRFSAERPKGSFSTLEIQRTEQGDSAMYLCASSSSQGKSPAYEQYFGPGTRLTVT.

This clone turned up a few times. The chain employs TRBV5-4 and TRBJ1-1; 12 bases line up with TRBD1. The CDR3 length is 16 residues. Germline CDR1 and CDR2: SGHNT and YYREEE (reference sequence). The V segment lost 2 bases and the J segment 6 bases; nucleotides outside the gene matches: 8. CDR3 loop: CASSFGTGGAEAEAFF. CDR3 DNA sequence: TGTGCCAGCAGCTTTGGGACAGGGGGCGCCGAGGCTGAAGCTTTCTTT. The full variable domain, rest sourced from reference TRBV5-4 and TRBJ1-1, is ETGVTQSPTHLIKTRGQQVTLRCSSQSGHNTVSWYQQALGQGPQFIFQYYREEENGRGNFPPRFSGLQFPNYSSELNVNALELDDSALYLCASSFGTGGAEAEAFFGQGTRLTVV.

The chain employs TRBV28 and TRBJ1-1, with D possibly TRBD1 on 6 matching bases. The V and J ends lost 7 bases and 6 bases respectively, with 9 bases between them. This CDR3 is built from 11 residues. Germline V gene sequence: CDR1 MDHEN, CDR2 SYDVKM. CDR3 loop: CASTQGPEAFF. The CDR3 DNA is TGTGCCAGCACCCAGGGGCCTGAAGCTTTCTTT.

V usage is TRBV11-3 and J usage is TRBJ2-1; possibly TRBD2 for D (5 bases). The CDR3 length is 15 residues. The V gene's germline CDR1 is SGHNT and CDR2 YENEEA. V was clipped by 5 bases and J by 0 bases, with 11 bases between them. CDR3 bases: TGTGCCAGCAGCCGACGGGGAGTCTCCTACAATGAGCAGTTCTTC. Translated: CASSRRGVSYNEQFF. The full variable domain, rest sourced from reference TRBV11-3 and TRBJ2-1, is EAGVVQSPRYKIIEKKQPVAFWCNPISGHNTLYWYLQNLGQGPELLIRYENEEAVDDSQLPKDRFSAERLKGVDSTLKIQPAELGDSAVYLCASSRRGVSYNEQFFGPGTRLTVL.

This chain uses TRBV27 with TRBJ2-1; possible D gene TRBD1, 6 bases. The CDR3 totals 14 residues. The V and J ends lost 2 bases and 2 bases respectively, with 7 bases between them. CDR1 is MNHEY and CDR2 is SMNVEV in the germline V gene (reference sequence). As DNA, the CDR3 is TGTGCCAGCAGTTTACAGGGGCCCTACAATGAGCAGTTCTTC. The encoded protein is CASSLQGPYNEQFF.

The CDR3 here is CASGGSGDTQYF. Written as DNA, the CDR3 is TGTGCCAGCGGAGGGTCCGGGGATACGCAGTATTTT. V is TRBV2 and J is TRBJ2-3; tentatively, D is TRBD2 (6 bases). The CDR3 contains 12 residues. CDR1 and CDR2 (germline): SNHLY, FYNNEI. The ends were cut back, 8 bases at V and 6 bases at J, with 12 bases in the middle.

The rearrangement joins TRBV28 to TRBJ1-3; D gene ambiguous. CDR1 MDHEN and CDR2 SYDVKM come from the germline V gene. The CDR3 has 15 amino acids. V lost 3 bases and J 0 bases, leaving 9 bases between the germline ends. The CDR3 nucleotides read TGTGCCAGCAGTTTGGGAGCCGACTCTGGAAACACCATATATTTT. It specifies CASSLGADSGNTIYF.

This clone appeared a few times. The chain combines TRBV5-1 with TRBJ2-2; D might be TRBD2 (6 bases). CDR1 is SGHRS, CDR2 YFSETQ, per germline. Trimming cost V 0 bases and J 4 bases, with 10 bases left between them. This CDR3 contains 15 residues. Here the CDR3 DNA reads TGCGCCAGCAGCTTGGGCGGGGTTGCCACCGGGGAGCTGTTTTTT. This gives the protein CASSLGGVATGELFF.

The V call is TRBV18, the J call TRBJ1-5; no clear D gene. In germline, CDR1 is KGHSH, CDR2 LQKENI. The CDR3 is 13 amino acids. The V and J ends lost 4 bases and 7 bases respectively, with 11 bases between them. In nucleotides, the CDR3 is TGTGCCAGCTCACTCAATGCTAGGCAGCCCCAGCATTTT. Amino acid sequence: CASSLNARQPQHF.

The chain uses TRBV5-8 and TRBJ2-3, with 7 positions matching TRBD1. The CDR3 is 14 amino acids. CDR1 SGHTS and CDR2 YDEGEE come from the germline V gene. The ends lost 4 bases at V and 2 bases at J; junction bases unmatched: 4. The CDR3 protein is CASSLGQITDTQYF. The CDR3 DNA reads TGTGCCAGCAGCCTGGGACAGATCACAGATACGCAGTATTTT.

This chain joins TRBV19 and TRBJ2-1; 7 nucleotides line up with TRBD1. V was pared by 9 bases and J by 4 bases, with 6 bases of the junction left unmatched. Germline V gene lookup returns CDR1 LNHDA and CDR2 SQIVND (reference sequence). The length of the CDR3 is 13 residues. Here the CDR3 DNA reads TGTGCCAGCGGGACAGCCTCTTACAATGAGCAGTTCTTC. Its protein is CASGTASYNEQFF.

The count of this clone is one. The chain carries TRBV5-1 and TRBJ2-5; 10 bases line up with TRBD1. From germline, CDR1 is SGHRS and CDR2 YFSETQ. J was trimmed by 3 bases and V by 0 bases; bases with no gene match: 11. This CDR3 has 18 residues. In nucleotides, the CDR3 is TGCGCCAGCAGCTTGGGAGCTCGCCCCGGGACAGGGGAAGAGACCCAGTACTTC. Translation gives CASSLGARPGTGEETQYF.

The genes are TRBV7-2 and TRBJ2-1; TRBD1 aligns across 11 bases. The CDR3 runs to 16 residues. From germline, CDR1 is SGHTA and CDR2 FQGNSA. Trimming took 5 bases from V and 7 from J; bases not matched to a gene: 10. The CDR3 region is CASSPTYGTGGNEQFF. The CDR3 DNA is TGTGCCAGCAGCCCCACTTACGGGACAGGGGGAAATGAGCAGTTCTTC.

The CDR3, as DNA: TGTGCCAGCAGCCCGCACGGGACAGGGTACAATCAGCCCCAGCATTTT. As protein: CASSPHGTGYNQPQHF. The V call is TRBV7-8, the J call TRBJ1-5, with 9 bases identical to TRBD1. Germline loops: CDR1 SGHVS, CDR2 FQNEAQ. This CDR3 is 16 amino acids long. J was trimmed by 3 bases and V by 5 bases; bases with no gene match: 8.

The chain is built from TRBV7-2 and TRBJ2-3, with 9 bases that match TRBD2. The CDR3 loop spans 18 amino acids. Germline V gene lookup returns CDR1 SGHTA and CDR2 FQGNSA. The J segment lost 4 bases and the V segment lost 9 bases, leaving 20 bases of the junction unmatched. For the CDR3, the DNA is TGTGCCAGAAAACCTAGGGACCCGACTAGCGGTGTCGCAGATACGCAGTATTTT. It encodes CARKPRDPTSGVADTQYF.

This clone was counted once. This chain connects TRBV10-1 to TRBJ1-1; D is undetermined. CDR1 is WNHNN, CDR2 SYGVQD, per germline (reference sequence). Trimming pared 0 bases from V and 4 bases from J, leaving 6 bases between. This CDR3 spans 13 amino acids. This CDR3 reads CASSESGGTEAFF. Here the CDR3 DNA reads TGCGCCAGCAGTGAGTCTGGAGGCACTGAAGCTTTCTTT.

In regard to this clone: Other DNA sequences in this sample translate to the same CDR3. This chain links TRBV7-2 with TRBJ2-2; D may be TRBD2 (6 bases). The V and J ends lost 1 base and 6 bases respectively, with 6 bases between them. The CDR3 covers 13 residues. In germline, CDR1 is SGHTA, CDR2 FQGNSA. CDR3 sequence: CASSLGGAGELFF. CDR3 nucleotide sequence: TGTGCCAGCAGCTTAGGGGGGGCCGGGGAGCTGTTTTTT.

Points on this clone: The same CDR3 arises from other DNA sequences in this sample as well. V gene TRBV5-1 combines with J gene TRBJ1-4; possible D gene TRBD1, 6 bases. The length of the CDR3 is 14 residues. V gave up 4 bases and J gave up 7 bases, with 14 bases separating them. Per the germline V gene, CDR1 is SGHRS and CDR2 is YFSETQ. CDR3 loop: CASSLGGVGEKLFF. The CDR3 nucleotides are TGCGCCAGCAGCCTAGGGGGTGTCGGTGAAAAACTGTTTTTT.

The chain combines TRBV3-1 (or the pseudogene TRBV3-2) with TRBJ2-2; possibly TRBD1 for D (6 bases). Trimming left V 1 base short and J 6 bases short, with 15 bases between. Germline V gene lookup returns CDR1 LGHDT and CDR2 YNNKEL (reference sequence). The CDR3 spans 16 residues. CDR3 nucleotides: TGTGCCAGCAGCCAAGGATTCTTGGGGGCCCCCGGGGAGCTGTTTTTT. Translating gives CASSQGFLGAPGELFF.

The chain is built from TRBV5-6 and TRBJ2-3; the D gene is possibly TRBD1 (6 bases). Germline V gives CDR1 SGHDT, CDR2 YYEEEE. This CDR3 is built from 15 residues. The V gene lost 0 bases and the J gene lost 1 base, with 9 bases spanning the gap. In DNA form, the CDR3 reads TGTGCCAGCAGCTTGGTTTCAGGGGGCACAGATACGCAGTATTTT. This encodes CASSLVSGGTDTQYF.